Each of the 13 T cell receptor beta chains below was sequenced from the same sample in a study of identical twins. TCRdb recomputed calls from the 5' RACE reads with MiXCR, one row per CDR3 protein. The data contain approximately 690,000 distinct CDR3 sequences, around 6.1% of them singletons. Sequencing was done on a sample of naive T cells sorted from blood. The receptors were gathered from a man younger than 35 in good health.

This clonotype was seen many times. The genes are TRBV10-3 and TRBJ2-1; TRBD1 matches 9 bases. With V trimmed by 3 bases and J by 8 bases, 11 bases remained unmatched. Germline-derived CDR1 and CDR2 are ENHRY and SYGVKD. This CDR3 region has 16 residues. Written as DNA, the CDR3 is TGTGCCATCAGTGAAGGGACAGGGATGAGTCGGTATGAGCAGTTCTTC. Protein product: CAISEGTGMSRYEQFF.

This clonotype was observed a handful of times. The chain has TRBV19 and TRBJ2-6; the match to TRBD1 covers 7 bases. V was pared by 3 bases and J by 0 bases, with 8 bases of the junction left unmatched. The CDR3 covers 18 residues. CDR1 is LNHDA, CDR2 SQIVND, per germline (reference sequence). The CDR3 nucleotides read TGTGCCAGTAGTATTCCTTGGGACAGTCCCTCTGGGGCCAACGTCCTGACTTTC. It is translated as CASSIPWDSPSGANVLTF.

CDR3 in DNA: TGTGCCAGCAGTGAAGGCTGGAAAGAGACCCAGTACTTC. It codes for CASSEGWKETQYF. The V and J genes are TRBV2 and TRBJ2-5; D call uncertain. V lost 1 base, J lost 3 bases, and 6 bases lay in between. The CDR3 spans 13 residues. Germline values: CDR1 SNHLY, CDR2 FYNNEI.

This clonotype has a count of ten or more. The germline gene is not matched at one end of the junction; a read error may be the cause. The V call is TRBV5-1, the J call TRBJ2-5; D gene unclear. This CDR3 has 12 amino acids. Germline assignment: CDR1 SGHRS and CDR2 YFSETQ. CDR3 in amino acids: CASSLVEETQYF. The CDR3 DNA reads as TGTGCCAGCAGCTTAGTTGAGGAGACCCAGTACTTC.

The sample holds a few counts of this clonotype. The gene calls are TRBV6-1 and TRBJ2-6, with D unclear. The CDR3 loop spans 14 amino acids. CDR1 is MNHNS and CDR2 is SASEGT in the germline V gene. Trimming removed 7 bases from V and 0 bases from J, with 7 bases in between. The DNA for the CDR3 is TGTGCCAGCAAGAGATTCTCTGGGGCCAACGTCCTGACTTTC. It translates to CASKRFSGANVLTF.

This chain links TRBV6-5 with TRBJ2-7; D is ambiguous. V lost 4 bases and J 6 bases, leaving 16 bases between the germline ends. The germline V gene has CDR1 MNHEY and CDR2 SVGAGI. The length of the CDR3 is 14 residues. Here the CDR3 DNA reads TGTGCCAGCAGTTCCGGCCCGAAGATGGGCGAGCAGTACTTC. It yields the protein CASSSGPKMGEQYF.

This clonotype appeared many times. J is TRBJ2-7 and V is TRBV20-1; TRBD2 agrees at 10 bases. Germline lookup yields CDR1 DFQATT and CDR2 SNEGSKA (reference sequence). The CDR3 length is 14 residues. With 3 bases clipped from V and 2 bases from J, the junction kept 4 bases outside the gene matches. CDR3 coding DNA: TGCAGTGCTAGTTTTAGCGGGGGGACCTACGAGCAGTACTTC. The encoded protein is CSASFSGGTYEQYF.

The sample holds many counts of this clonotype. The junction differs from germline at one of its ends, possibly a read error. For the CDR3, the DNA is TGTGCCAGCAGCTTAGGTGGGGGAAATCAGCCCCAGCATTTT. Translating it yields CASSLGGGNQPQHF. The chain has TRBV5-1 and TRBJ1-5, with a weak D call TRBD1 (5 bases). The germline CDR1 and CDR2 sequences are SGHRS and YFSETQ. The CDR3 has 14 residues.

Many counts were recorded for this clonotype. The rearrangement uses TRBV10-3 and TRBJ2-1, with 8 bases fitting TRBD2. The germline V gene encodes CDR1 ENHRY and CDR2 SYGVKD. V trimming: 9 bases; J trimming: 5 bases; junction bases outside the gene matches: 9. The CDR3 contains 14 residues. The CDR3 spells CAIRTSGENNEQFF. As DNA, the CDR3 is TGTGCCATTCGAACTAGCGGAGAAAACAATGAGCAGTTCTTC.

In this sample, this clonotype turned up many times. The chain has TRBV28 and TRBJ2-5, with D possibly being TRBD2 (5 bases). CDR1 and CDR2 (germline): MDHEN, SYDVKM. V was clipped by 3 bases and J by 3 bases, with 8 bases between them. The length of the CDR3 is 13 residues. CDR3 amino acids: CASSFTGKETQYF. DNA for the CDR3: TGTGCCAGCAGTTTTACGGGGAAAGAGACCCAGTACTTC.

The rearrangement joins TRBV7-8 to TRBJ2-4; D unclear. Germline-derived CDR1 and CDR2 are SGHVS and FQNEAQ. V was clipped by 1 base and J by 8 bases, with 9 bases between them. The CDR3 sequence is 13 residues long. This CDR3 reads CASSLGGVHIQYF. The CDR3 DNA reads as TGTGCCAGCAGCTTAGGTGGGGTACACATTCAGTACTTC.

This clonotype was observed many times. The rearrangement links TRBV5-1 to TRBJ2-3; either TRBD1 or TRBD2 may fit D (5 bases each). From germline, CDR1 is SGHRS and CDR2 YFSETQ. The ends were cut back, 2 bases at V and 0 bases at J, with 28 bases in the middle. The CDR3 has 21 residues. CDR3 DNA sequence: TGCGCCAGCAGCTTCGATTTGCCCGGGACCAGAATTGCCACTAGCACAGATACGCAGTATTTT. This codes for CASSFDLPGTRIATSTDTQYF.

This clonotype was seen only a few times. The rearrangement joins TRBV11-1 to TRBJ2-7; the D call may be TRBD1 or TRBD2 (5 bases each). In germline, CDR1 is SGHAT, CDR2 FQDESV (reference sequence). Trimming pared 5 bases from V and 7 bases from J, leaving 18 bases between. This CDR3 contains 14 residues. The chain's CDR3 is CASSRGRTVGEQYF. The CDR3 region has the DNA TGTGCCAGCAGCCGGGGACGGACCGTGGGAGAGCAGTACTTC.